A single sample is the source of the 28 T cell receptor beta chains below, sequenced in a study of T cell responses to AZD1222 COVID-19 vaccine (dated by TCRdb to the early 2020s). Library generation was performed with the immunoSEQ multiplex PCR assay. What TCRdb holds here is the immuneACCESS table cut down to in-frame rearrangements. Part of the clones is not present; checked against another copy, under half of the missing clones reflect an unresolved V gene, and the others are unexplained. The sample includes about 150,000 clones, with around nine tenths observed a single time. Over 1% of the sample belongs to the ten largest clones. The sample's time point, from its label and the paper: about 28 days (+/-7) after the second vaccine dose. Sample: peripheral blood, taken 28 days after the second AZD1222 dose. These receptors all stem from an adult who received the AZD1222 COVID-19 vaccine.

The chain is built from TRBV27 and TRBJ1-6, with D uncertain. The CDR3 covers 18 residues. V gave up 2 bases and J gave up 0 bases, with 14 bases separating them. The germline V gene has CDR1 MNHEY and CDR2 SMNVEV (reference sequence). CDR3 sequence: CASSLREPASSYNSPLHF. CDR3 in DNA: TGTGCCAGCAGTTTAAGGGAACCCGCCAGCTCCTATAATTCACCCCTCCACTTT.

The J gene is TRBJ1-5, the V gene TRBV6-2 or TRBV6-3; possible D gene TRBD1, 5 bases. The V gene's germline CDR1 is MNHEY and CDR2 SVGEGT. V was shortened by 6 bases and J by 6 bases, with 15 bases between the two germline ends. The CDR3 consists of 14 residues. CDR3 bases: TGTGCCAGCAGCTCCGGGGGATCGTCTCAGCCCCAGCATTTT. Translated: CASSSGGSSQPQHF.

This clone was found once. For the CDR3, the DNA is TGTGCCAGCATTAGGACTAGCGTGGTTGAGCAGTTCTTC. Amino acids: CASIRTSVVEQFF. The rearrangement links TRBV6-5 to TRBJ2-1; 9 bases fit TRBD2. The CDR3 extends over 13 amino acids. V gave up 7 bases and J gave up 9 bases; unmatched junction bases: 7. The germline V gene has CDR1 MNHEY and CDR2 SVGAGI.

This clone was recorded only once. CDR3 DNA: TGTGCCAGCAGTTTAAGCGGGTCCTATGGCTACACCTTC. Its protein is CASSLSGSYGYTF. The gene calls are TRBV12-3 or TRBV12-4 and TRBJ1-2; D unresolved. The V gene lost 2 bases and the J gene lost 4 bases, with 8 bases spanning the gap. CDR3 length: 13 residues.

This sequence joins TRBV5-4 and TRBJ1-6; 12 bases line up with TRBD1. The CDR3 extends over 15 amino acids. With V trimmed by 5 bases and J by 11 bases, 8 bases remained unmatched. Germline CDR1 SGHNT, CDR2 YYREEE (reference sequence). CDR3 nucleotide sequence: TGTGCCAGCAGTGCGGGACAGGGGGCGGGAACACCCCTCCACTTT. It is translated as CASSAGQGAGTPLHF.

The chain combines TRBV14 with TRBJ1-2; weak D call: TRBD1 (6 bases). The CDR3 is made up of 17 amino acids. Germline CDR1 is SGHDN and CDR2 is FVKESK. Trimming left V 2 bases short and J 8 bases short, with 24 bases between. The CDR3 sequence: CASSQWASLGGARGYTF. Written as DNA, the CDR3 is TGTGCCAGCAGCCAATGGGCATCGTTGGGGGGCGCGAGAGGCTACACCTTC.

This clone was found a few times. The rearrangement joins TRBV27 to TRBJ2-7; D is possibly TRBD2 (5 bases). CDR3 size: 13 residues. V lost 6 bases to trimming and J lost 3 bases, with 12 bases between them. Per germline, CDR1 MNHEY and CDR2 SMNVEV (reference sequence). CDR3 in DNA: TGTGCCAGCAGACGAGGGTACGACTACGAGCAGTACTTC. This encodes CASRRGYDYEQYF.

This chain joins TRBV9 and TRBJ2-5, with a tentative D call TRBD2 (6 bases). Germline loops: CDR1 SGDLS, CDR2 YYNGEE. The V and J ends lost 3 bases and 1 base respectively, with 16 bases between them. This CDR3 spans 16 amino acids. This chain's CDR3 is CASSDQVGRGQETQYF. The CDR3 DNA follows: TGTGCCAGCAGCGACCAGGTGGGGCGGGGCCAAGAGACCCAGTACTTC.

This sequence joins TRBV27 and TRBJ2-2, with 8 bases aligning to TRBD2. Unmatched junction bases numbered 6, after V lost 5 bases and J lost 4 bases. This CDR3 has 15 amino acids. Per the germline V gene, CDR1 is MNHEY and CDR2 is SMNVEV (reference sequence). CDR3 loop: CASSPRGGATGELFF. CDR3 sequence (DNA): TGTGCCAGCAGTCCACGGGGGGGCGCCACCGGGGAGCTGTTTTTT.

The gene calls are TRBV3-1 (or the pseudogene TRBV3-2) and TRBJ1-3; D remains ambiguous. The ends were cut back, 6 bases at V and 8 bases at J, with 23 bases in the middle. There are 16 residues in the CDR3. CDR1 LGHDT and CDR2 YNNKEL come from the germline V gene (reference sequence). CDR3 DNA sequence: TGTGCCAGCAGTCCACGGAACCCTGTTCGCCTAGACACCATATATTTT. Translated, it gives CASSPRNPVRLDTIYF.

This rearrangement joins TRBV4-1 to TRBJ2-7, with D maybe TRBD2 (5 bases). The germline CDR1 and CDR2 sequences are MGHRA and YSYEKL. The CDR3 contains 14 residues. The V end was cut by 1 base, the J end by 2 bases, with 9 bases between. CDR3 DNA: TGCGCCAGCAGCCAAGTTGAGGGAGCCTACGAGCAGTACTTC. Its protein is CASSQVEGAYEQYF.

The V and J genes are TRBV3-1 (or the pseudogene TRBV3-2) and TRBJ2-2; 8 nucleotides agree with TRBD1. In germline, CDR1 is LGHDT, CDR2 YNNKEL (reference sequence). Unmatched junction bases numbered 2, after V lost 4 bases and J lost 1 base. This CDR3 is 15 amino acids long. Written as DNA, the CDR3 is TGTGCCAGCAGCCCAGGGGGCCTGAACACCGGGGAGCTGTTTTTT. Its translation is CASSPGGLNTGELFF.

Here the CDR3 DNA reads TGTGCCAGCAGAGGGCTAAAGGGTAACACTGAAGCTTTCTTT. Translation: CASRGLKGNTEAFF. J is TRBJ1-1 and V is TRBV2; no firm D call. Germline V gene lookup returns CDR1 SNHLY and CDR2 FYNNEI. This CDR3 is built from 14 residues. V dropped 6 bases and J dropped 2 bases, with 13 bases sitting between them.

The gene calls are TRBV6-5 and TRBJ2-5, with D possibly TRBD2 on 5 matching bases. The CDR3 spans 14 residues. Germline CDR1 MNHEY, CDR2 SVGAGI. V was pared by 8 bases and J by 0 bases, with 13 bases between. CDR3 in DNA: TGTGCCAGCCGGCTAGCCCCTTACCAAGAGACCCAGTACTTC. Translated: CASRLAPYQETQYF.

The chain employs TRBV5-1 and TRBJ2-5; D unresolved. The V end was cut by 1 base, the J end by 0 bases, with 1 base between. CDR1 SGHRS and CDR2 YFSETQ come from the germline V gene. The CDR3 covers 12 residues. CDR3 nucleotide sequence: TGCGCCAGCAGCTTGTACCAAGAGACCCAGTACTTC. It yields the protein CASSLYQETQYF. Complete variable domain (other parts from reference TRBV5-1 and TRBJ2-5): KAGVTQTPRYLIKTRGQQVTLSCSPISGHRSVSWYQQTPGQGLQFLFEYFSETQRNKGNFPGRFSGRQFSNSRSEMNVSTLELGDSALYLCASSLYQETQYFGPGTRLLVL.

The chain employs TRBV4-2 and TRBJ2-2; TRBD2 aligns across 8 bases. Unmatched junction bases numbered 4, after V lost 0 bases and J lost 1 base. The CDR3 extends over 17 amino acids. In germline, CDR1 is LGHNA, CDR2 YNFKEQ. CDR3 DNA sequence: TGTGCCAGCAGCCAAGAGGTCCTAGCGGGGAACACCGGGGAGCTGTTTTTT. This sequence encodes CASSQEVLAGNTGELFF.

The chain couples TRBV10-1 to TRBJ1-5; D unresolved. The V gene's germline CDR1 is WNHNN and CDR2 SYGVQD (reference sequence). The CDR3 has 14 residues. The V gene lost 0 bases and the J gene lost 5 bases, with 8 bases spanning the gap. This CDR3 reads CASSESSRDQPQHF. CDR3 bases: TGCGCCAGCAGTGAGTCTTCGAGGGATCAGCCCCAGCATTTT.

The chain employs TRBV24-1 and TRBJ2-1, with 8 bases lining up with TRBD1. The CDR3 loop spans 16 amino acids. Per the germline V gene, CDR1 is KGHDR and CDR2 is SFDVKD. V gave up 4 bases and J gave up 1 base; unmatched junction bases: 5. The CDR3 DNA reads TGTGCCACCAGTGACCAGGGGACAGGTTCCTACAATGAGCAGTTCTTC. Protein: CATSDQGTGSYNEQFF.

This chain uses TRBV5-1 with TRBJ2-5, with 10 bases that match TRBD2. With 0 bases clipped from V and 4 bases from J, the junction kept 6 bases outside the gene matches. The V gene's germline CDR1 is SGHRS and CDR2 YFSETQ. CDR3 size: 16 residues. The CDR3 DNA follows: TGCGCCAGCAGCTTGGGGGCCCTAGCGGGGGCAGAGACCCAGTACTTC. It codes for CASSLGALAGAETQYF.

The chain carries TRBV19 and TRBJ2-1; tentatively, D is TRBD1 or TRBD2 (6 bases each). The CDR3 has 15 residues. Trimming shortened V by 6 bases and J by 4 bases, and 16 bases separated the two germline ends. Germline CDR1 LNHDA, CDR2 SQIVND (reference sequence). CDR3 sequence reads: CASRPGGGPYNEQFF. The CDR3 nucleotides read TGTGCCAGTAGGCCTGGTGGGGGGCCTTACAATGAGCAGTTCTTC.

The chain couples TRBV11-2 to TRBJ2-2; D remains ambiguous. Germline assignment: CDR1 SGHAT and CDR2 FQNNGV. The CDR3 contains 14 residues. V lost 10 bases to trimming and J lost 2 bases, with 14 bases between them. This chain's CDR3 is CATLVSGNTGELFF. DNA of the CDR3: TGTGCCACCCTCGTGAGTGGCAACACCGGGGAGCTGTTTTTT.

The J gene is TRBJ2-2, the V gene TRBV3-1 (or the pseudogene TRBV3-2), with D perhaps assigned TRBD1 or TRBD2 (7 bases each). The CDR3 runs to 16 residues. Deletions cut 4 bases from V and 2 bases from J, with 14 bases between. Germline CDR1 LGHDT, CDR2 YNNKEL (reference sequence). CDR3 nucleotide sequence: TGTGCCAGCAGCCGAGGGGGAGGGGGCAACACCGGGGAGCTGTTTTTT. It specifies CASSRGGGGNTGELFF.

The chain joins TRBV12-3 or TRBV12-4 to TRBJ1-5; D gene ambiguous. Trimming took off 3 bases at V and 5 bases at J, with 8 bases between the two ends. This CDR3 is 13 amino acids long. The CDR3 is CASSFLLYQPQHF. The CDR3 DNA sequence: TGTGCCAGCAGTTTTCTTCTATATCAGCCCCAGCATTTT.

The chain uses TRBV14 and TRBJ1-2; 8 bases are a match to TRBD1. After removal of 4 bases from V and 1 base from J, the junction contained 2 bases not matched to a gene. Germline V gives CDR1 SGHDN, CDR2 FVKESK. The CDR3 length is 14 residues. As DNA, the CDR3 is TGTGCCAGCAGCCCAGGGGGCTTTAACTATGGCTACACCTTC. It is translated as CASSPGGFNYGYTF.

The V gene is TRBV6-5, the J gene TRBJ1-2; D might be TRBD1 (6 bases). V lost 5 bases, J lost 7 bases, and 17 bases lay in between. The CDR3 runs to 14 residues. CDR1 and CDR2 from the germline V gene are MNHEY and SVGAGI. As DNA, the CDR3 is TGTGCCAGCAGTAACCCTGGACAGTACGGTGGCTACACCTTC. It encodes CASSNPGQYGGYTF.

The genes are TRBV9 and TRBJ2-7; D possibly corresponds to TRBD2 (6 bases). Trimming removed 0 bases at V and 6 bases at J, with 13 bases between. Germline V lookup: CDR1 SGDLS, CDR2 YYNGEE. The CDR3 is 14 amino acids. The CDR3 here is CASSVGWGGSEQYF. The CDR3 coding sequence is TGTGCCAGCAGCGTAGGATGGGGAGGTAGCGAGCAGTACTTC.

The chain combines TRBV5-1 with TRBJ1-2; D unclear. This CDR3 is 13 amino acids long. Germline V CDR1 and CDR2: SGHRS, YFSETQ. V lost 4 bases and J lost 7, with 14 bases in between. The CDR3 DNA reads TGCGCCAGCAGCCTGAGTGGGGTTAGTGGCTACACCTTC. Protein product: CASSLSGVSGYTF.

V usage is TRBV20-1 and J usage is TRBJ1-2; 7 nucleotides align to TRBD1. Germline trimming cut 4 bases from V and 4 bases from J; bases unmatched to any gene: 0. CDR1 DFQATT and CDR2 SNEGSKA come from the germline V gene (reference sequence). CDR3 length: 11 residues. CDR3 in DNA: TGCAGTGCTACAGGGGGCTATGGCTACACCTTC. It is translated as CSATGGYGYTF.